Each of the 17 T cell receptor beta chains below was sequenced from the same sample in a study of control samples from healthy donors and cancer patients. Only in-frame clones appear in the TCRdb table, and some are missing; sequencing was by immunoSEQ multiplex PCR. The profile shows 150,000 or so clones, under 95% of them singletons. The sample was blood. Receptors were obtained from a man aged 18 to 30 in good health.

The CDR3: CASSSGANYGYTF. CDR3 sequence (DNA): TGTGCCAGCAGTTCCGGAGCTAACTATGGCTACACCTTC. The chain combines TRBV6-2 or TRBV6-3 with TRBJ1-2; D is unclear. V dropped 4 bases and J dropped 0 bases, with 6 bases sitting between them. Germline V lookup: CDR1 MNHEY, CDR2 SVGEGT. The CDR3 runs 13 residues.

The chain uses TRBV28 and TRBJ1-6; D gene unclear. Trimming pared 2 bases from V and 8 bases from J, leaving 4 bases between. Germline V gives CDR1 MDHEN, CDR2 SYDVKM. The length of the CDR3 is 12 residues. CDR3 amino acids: CASSLVDSPLHF. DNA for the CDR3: TGTGCCAGCAGTTTAGTCGATTCACCCCTCCACTTT.

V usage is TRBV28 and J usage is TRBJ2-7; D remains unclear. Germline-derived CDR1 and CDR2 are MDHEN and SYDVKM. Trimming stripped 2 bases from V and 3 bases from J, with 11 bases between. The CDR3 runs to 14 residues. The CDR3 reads CASSLGLAVYEQYF. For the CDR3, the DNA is TGTGCCAGCAGTTTAGGGTTGGCTGTCTACGAGCAGTACTTC.

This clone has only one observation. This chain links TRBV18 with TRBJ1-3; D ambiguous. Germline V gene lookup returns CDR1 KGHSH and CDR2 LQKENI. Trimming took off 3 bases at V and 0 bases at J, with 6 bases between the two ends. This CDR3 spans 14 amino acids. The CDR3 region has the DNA TGTGCCAGCTCACCGATCAACTCTGGAAACACCATATATTTT. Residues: CASSPINSGNTIYF.

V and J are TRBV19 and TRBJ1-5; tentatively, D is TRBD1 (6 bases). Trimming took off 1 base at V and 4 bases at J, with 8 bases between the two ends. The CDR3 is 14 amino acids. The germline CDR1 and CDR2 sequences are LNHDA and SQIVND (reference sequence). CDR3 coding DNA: TGTGCCAGTAGTATAGTAAGGGGGAATCAGCCCCAGCATTTT. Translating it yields CASSIVRGNQPQHF.

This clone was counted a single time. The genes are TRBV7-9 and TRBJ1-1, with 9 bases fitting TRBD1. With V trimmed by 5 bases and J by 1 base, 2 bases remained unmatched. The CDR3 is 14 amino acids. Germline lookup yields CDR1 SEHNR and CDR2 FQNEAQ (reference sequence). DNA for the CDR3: TGTGCCAGCAGCACAGGGGGCCCGAACACTGAAGCTTTCTTT. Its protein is CASSTGGPNTEAFF.

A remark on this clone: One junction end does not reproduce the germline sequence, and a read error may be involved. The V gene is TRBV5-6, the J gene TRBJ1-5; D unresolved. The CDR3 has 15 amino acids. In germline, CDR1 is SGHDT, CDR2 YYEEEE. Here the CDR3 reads CASSLGAFSDQPQHF. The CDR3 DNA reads TGTGCCAGCAGCTTGGGCGCTTTTAGCGATCAGCCCCAGCATTTT.

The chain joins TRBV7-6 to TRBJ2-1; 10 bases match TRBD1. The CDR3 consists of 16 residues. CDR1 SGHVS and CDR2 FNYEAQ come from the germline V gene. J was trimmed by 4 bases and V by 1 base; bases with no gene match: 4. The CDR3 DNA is TGTGCCAGCAGCTTAGGTGGGACAGGGGTATACAATGAGCAGTTCTTC. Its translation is CASSLGGTGVYNEQFF.

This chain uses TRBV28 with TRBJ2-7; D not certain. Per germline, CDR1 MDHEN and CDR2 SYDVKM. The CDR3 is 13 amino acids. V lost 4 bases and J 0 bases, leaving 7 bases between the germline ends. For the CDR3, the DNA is TGTGCCAGCAGTTGGAGCGTCTCCTACGAGCAGTACTTC. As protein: CASSWSVSYEQYF.

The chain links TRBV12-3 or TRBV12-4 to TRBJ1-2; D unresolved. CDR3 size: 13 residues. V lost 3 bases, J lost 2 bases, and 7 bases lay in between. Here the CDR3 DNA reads TGTGCCAGCAGTTTTAGGCAGAACTATGGCTACACCTTC. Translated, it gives CASSFRQNYGYTF.

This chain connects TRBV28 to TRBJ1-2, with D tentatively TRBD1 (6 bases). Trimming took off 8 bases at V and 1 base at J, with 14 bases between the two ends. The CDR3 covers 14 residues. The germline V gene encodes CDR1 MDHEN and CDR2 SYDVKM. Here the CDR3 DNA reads TGTGCCAGCGAAGAGACAGGATATAACTATGGCTACACCTTC. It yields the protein CASEETGYNYGYTF.

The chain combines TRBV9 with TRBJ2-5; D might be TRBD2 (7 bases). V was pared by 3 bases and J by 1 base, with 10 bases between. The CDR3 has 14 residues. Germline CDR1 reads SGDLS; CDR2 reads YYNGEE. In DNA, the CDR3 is TGTGCCAGCAGCGGCGGGGGCTTCCAAGAGACCCAGTACTTC. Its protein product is CASSGGGFQETQYF.

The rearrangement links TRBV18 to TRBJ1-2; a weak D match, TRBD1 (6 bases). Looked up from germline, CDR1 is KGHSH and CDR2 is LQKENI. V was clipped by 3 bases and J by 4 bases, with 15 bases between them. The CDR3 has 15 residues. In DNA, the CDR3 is TGTGCCAGCTCACCTACAGGGAAGGGGGTCTATGGCTACACCTTC. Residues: CASSPTGKGVYGYTF.

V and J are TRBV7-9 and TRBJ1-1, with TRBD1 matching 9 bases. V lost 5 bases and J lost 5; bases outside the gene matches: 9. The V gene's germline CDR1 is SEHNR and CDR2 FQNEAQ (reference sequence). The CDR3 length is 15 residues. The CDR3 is CASSVPGQGGTEAFF. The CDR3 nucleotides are TGTGCCAGCAGCGTACCGGGACAGGGAGGGACTGAAGCTTTCTTT. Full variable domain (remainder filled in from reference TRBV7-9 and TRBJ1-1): DTGVSQNPRHKITKRGQNVTFRCDPISEHNRLYWYRQTLGQGPEFLTYFQNEAQLEKSRLLSDRFSAERPKGSFSTLEIQRTEQGDSAMYLCASSVPGQGGTEAFFGQGTRLTVV.

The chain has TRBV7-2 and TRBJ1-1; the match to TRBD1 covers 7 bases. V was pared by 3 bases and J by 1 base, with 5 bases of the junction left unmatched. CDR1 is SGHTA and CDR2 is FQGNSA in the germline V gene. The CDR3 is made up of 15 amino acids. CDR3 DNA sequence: TGTGCCAGCAGCTTCCAAGGGACAGAGAACACTGAAGCTTTCTTT. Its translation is CASSFQGTENTEAFF.

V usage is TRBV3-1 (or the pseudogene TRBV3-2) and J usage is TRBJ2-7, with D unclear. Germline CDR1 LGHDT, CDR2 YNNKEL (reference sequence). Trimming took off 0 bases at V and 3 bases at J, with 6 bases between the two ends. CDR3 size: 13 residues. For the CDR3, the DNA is TGTGCCAGCAGCCAAGATCAACACTACGAGCAGTACTTC. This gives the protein CASSQDQHYEQYF.

The CDR3, as DNA: TGTGCCAGCAGATCCCAGTTTGGAGGGGCTAGGGATGAGCAGTTCTTC. Translating it yields CASRSQFGGARDEQFF. The genes are TRBV27 and TRBJ2-1; tentative D call: TRBD2 (6 bases). The CDR3 length is 16 residues. V lost 6 bases to trimming and J lost 8 bases, with 23 bases between them. Germline V gene data show CDR1 as MNHEY and CDR2 as SMNVEV (reference sequence).